These T cell receptor beta chains were read from a single sample in a study of T cell repertoires in cytomegalovirus infection. TCRdb called the reads again in MiXCR, with one record for every CDR3 protein. The sample yields about 160,000 distinct CDR3 sequences, 20% to 25% seen once. No antigens are known for them. The sequenced sample was CD8+ T cells from cultured PBMCs, obtained from culture after CMV antigen stimulation. The receptor source for this set is a human donor in good health (CMV status not recorded). Some clones in this sample may be carry-over from other donors' samples. CDR3s include the opening cysteine and the closing phenylalanine or tryptophan. A D gene is named only where the DNA matches it firmly. Expanded clones get a size class; other rows say once, few or many, or leave the size out.

clone size,V gene,J gene,D gene,CDR3 protein,CDR3 DNA
NA,TRBV7-6,TRBJ2-2,NA,CASSLFGSQNTGELFF,TGTGCCAGCAGCTTATTTGGCAGCCAAAACACCGGGGAGCTGTTTTTT
NA,TRBV7-8,TRBJ2-1,NA,CASSPAGTSTYNEQFF,TGTGCCAGCAGCCCTGCCGGGACTTCCACCTACAATGAGCAGTTCTTC
many,TRBV7-8,TRBJ1-1,NA,CASSLAGGNTEAFF,TGTGCCAGCAGCTTAGCAGGGGGGAACACTGAAGCTTTCTTT
NA,TRBV7-8,TRBJ2-5,NA,CASSFSPPGETQYF,TGTGCCAGCAGCTTCTCTCCACCGGGAGAGACCCAGTACTTC
NA,TRBV10-3,TRBJ2-1,NA,CAISDRKDGSSYNEQFF,TGTGCCATCAGTGATCGAAAGGATGGAAGCTCCTACAATGAGCAGTTCTTC
NA,TRBV7-8,TRBJ1-5,NA,CASSLVGGYQPQHF,TGTGCCAGCAGCTTAGTAGGGGGTTATCAGCCCCAGCATTTT
few,TRBV28,TRBJ2-7,NA,CASLRPHSYEQYF,TGTGCCAGCTTGCGTCCCCACTCCTACGAGCAGTACTTC
NA,TRBV6-1,TRBJ1-6,TRBD1,CASSEALGDRGNSPLHF,TGTGCCAGCAGTGAAGCGCTCGGCGACAGGGGTAATTCACCCCTCCACTTT
NA,TRBV12-3/TRBV12-4,TRBJ2-7,NA,CASSFGGGSYEQYF,TGTGCCAGCAGTTTCGGGGGAGGTTCCTACGAGCAGTACTTC
NA,TRBV12-3/TRBV12-4,TRBJ2-7,TRBD1,CASSSWLGQGAQYF,TGTGCCAGCAGTTCCTGGCTGGGACAGGGAGCGCAGTACTTC
NA,TRBV7-6,TRBJ1-4,NA,CASSPRVGEKLFF,TGTGCCAGCAGCCCACGGGTTGGGGAAAAACTGTTTTTT
NA,TRBV6-1,TRBJ2-1,TRBD1,CASSGQGWRDEQFF,TGTGCCAGCAGTGGACAGGGGTGGCGGGATGAGCAGTTCTTC
few,TRBV4-1,TRBJ2-6,NA,CASSQWVGGRGVLTF,TGCGCCAGCAGCCAATGGGTAGGGGGTAGGGGCGTCCTGACTTTC
NA,TRBV19,TRBJ1-1,NA,CASSISRNTEAFF,TGTGCCAGTAGTATTTCCCGGAACACTGAAGCTTTCTTT
NA,TRBV19,TRBJ2-5,NA,CASTPDGVGETQYF,TGTGCCAGTACTCCGGACGGTGTAGGGGAGACCCAGTACTTC